Here is one T cell receptor (beta chain) with its context. These data belong to a study of blood T cell repertoires in COVID-19. Turning to the study itself: The United States, Italy and Spain supplied acute and convalescent COVID-19 samples.

Per the original data handling: It was from reference gene primer amplification that nucleated cell counts were estimated. Produced via immunoSEQ multiplex PCR; TCRdb's table is partial and in-frame only. D and trimming come from the DNA, and the V and J calls and clone size come from that table. This table has 55,000 to 85,000 clones, about nine tenths appearing once. The germline gives CDR1 WSHSY, CDR2 SAAADI. V lost 0 bases and J lost 1, with 12 bases in between. This CDR3 comprises 16 residues. The specimen sequenced was peripheral blood. This receptor was identified in a woman in her late teens or twenties with acute or convalescent COVID-19. The chain has TRBV10-2 and TRBJ1-1; D is ambiguous. In nucleotides, the CDR3 is TGCGCCAGCAGTGAGTCAATGAGGGCAGGGAACACTGAAGCTTTCTTT. Translated, it gives CASSESMRAGNTEAFF.